These 14 T cell receptor beta chains were all obtained from the same sample, sequenced in a study of tumor-infiltrating lymphocytes in localized non-small cell lung cancer. Data came from immunoSEQ multiplex PCR; TCRdb stores just in-frame clones and leaves some out. This sample has 15,000 to 17,000 clones, with about 75% found just once. The source material was lung tumor tissue. The receptors stem from a human donor with non-small cell lung cancer.

This clone was detected a few times. This rearrangement joins TRBV11-2 to TRBJ2-7, with 7 bases matching TRBD1. The CDR3 is 14 amino acids. The trim removed 4 bases at V and 6 bases at J, leaving 9 bases unmatched. CDR1 is SGHAT, CDR2 FQNNGV, per germline. CDR3 sequence reads: CASSSRGYGGEQYF. CDR3 DNA: TGTGCCAGCAGCTCCAGGGGGTATGGAGGCGAGCAGTACTTC.

The chain has TRBV6-5 and TRBJ2-7; D not resolved. Trimming cost V 5 bases and J 5 bases, with 13 bases left between them. The CDR3 runs to 13 residues. CDR1 and CDR2 (germline): MNHEY, SVGAGI. CDR3 bases: TGTGCCAGCAGTACCCTCCTAGGCAACGAGCAGTACTTC. Encoded protein: CASSTLLGNEQYF.

The V call is TRBV5-5, the J call TRBJ1-2; 7 bases align to TRBD1. The CDR3 has 14 residues. With V trimmed by 3 bases and J by 2 bases, 4 bases remained unmatched. CDR1 is SGHKS, CDR2 YYEKEE, per germline (reference sequence). This chain's CDR3 is CASSSTGANYGYTF. CDR3 coding DNA: TGTGCCAGCAGCTCAACAGGGGCAAACTATGGCTACACCTTC.

This chain links TRBV7-9 with TRBJ2-1; TRBD2 matches 14 bases. CDR1 is SEHNR, CDR2 FQNEAQ, per germline (reference sequence). Trimming removed 5 bases from V and 10 bases from J; junction bases left unmatched: 4. The CDR3 contains 14 residues. The CDR3, as DNA: TGTGCCAGCAGCCGGGGACTAGCGGGAGAAGAGCAGTTCTTC. The encoded protein is CASSRGLAGEEQFF.

The chain employs TRBV18 and TRBJ2-5, with no clear D. The V end lost 5 bases, the J end lost 3 bases, and 19 bases lay between the germline ends. The CDR3 has 16 residues. Germline CDR1 KGHSH, CDR2 LQKENI. The CDR3 is CASSGLGVIVEETQYF. The DNA of the CDR3 is TGTGCCAGCTCAGGTCTTGGGGTAATAGTGGAAGAGACCCAGTACTTC.

The rearrangement links TRBV6-1 to TRBJ2-3; 10 nucleotides match TRBD2. Germline V lookup: CDR1 MNHNS, CDR2 SASEGT. The CDR3 contains 14 residues. V gave up 2 bases and J gave up 4 bases; unmatched junction bases: 0. DNA for the CDR3: TGTGCCAGCAGTGAACTAGCGGGAGCAGATACGCAGTATTTT. It encodes CASSELAGADTQYF.

The gene calls are TRBV28 and TRBJ2-1; D gene unclear. Germline V gene sequence: CDR1 MDHEN, CDR2 SYDVKM. The CDR3 totals 15 residues. Trimming took off 3 bases at V and 3 bases at J, with 12 bases between the two ends. DNA for the CDR3: TGTGCCAGCAGTTTTATTTTACAGAGCTACAATGAGCAGTTCTTC. Translation: CASSFILQSYNEQFF.

The V call is TRBV6-5, the J call TRBJ1-2; tentatively, D is TRBD1 (5 bases). From germline, CDR1 is MNHEY and CDR2 SVGAGI. The CDR3 totals 13 residues. V shed 0 bases and J shed 8 bases, with 10 bases lying between them. The CDR3, as DNA: TGTGCCAGCAGTTACTCGATTGGGGACGGCTACACCTTC. Encoded protein: CASSYSIGDGYTF.

In its sample, this clone was seen a few times. This chain uses TRBV7-2 with TRBJ2-1; 9 nucleotides match TRBD2. This CDR3 is built from 14 residues. Trimming removed 3 bases from V and 7 bases from J; junction bases left unmatched: 4. Germline CDR1 and CDR2: SGHTA and FQGNSA. The CDR3 nucleotides are TGTGCCAGCAGCTTGGGCGGGAGGGGTAATGAGCAGTTCTTC. Protein product: CASSLGGRGNEQFF. Combining the CDR3 with reference TRBV7-2 and TRBJ2-1 gives the whole variable domain GAGVSQSPSNKVTEKGKDVELRCDPISGHTALYWYRQSLGQGLEFLIYFQGNSAPDKSGLPSDRFSAERTGGSVSTLTIQRTQQEDSAVYLCASSLGGRGNEQFFGPGTRLTVL.

The V and J genes are TRBV5-1 and TRBJ1-2; D is uncertain. CDR3 length equals 15 residues. V dropped 0 bases and J dropped 6 bases, with 15 bases sitting between them. CDR1 and CDR2 from the germline V gene are SGHRS and YFSETQ. Here the CDR3 reads CASSLGAGPRDGYTF. In nucleotides, the CDR3 is TGCGCCAGCAGCTTGGGGGCAGGCCCCCGAGATGGCTACACCTTC.

The gene calls are TRBV5-4 and TRBJ2-7; D remains unclear. Trimming removed 3 bases from V and 3 bases from J, with 4 bases in between. The CDR3 is made up of 11 amino acids. The germline V gene has CDR1 SGHNT and CDR2 YYREEE (reference sequence). CDR3 sequence (DNA): TGTGCCAGCAGCTCTCTCTACGAGCAGTACTTC. It translates to CASSSLYEQYF.

V usage is TRBV11-3 and J usage is TRBJ2-1; 7 bases are a match to TRBD2. Germline V gene sequence: CDR1 SGHNT, CDR2 YENEEA. The CDR3 is 14 amino acids. V was pared by 5 bases and J by 4 bases, with 5 bases of the junction left unmatched. CDR3 amino acids: CASSGGSGYNEQFF. The DNA of the CDR3 is TGTGCCAGCAGCGGGGGTAGCGGGTACAATGAGCAGTTCTTC.

This chain connects TRBV5-1 to TRBJ1-5, with D perhaps matching TRBD1 (5 bases). This CDR3 has 15 residues. Germline lookup yields CDR1 SGHRS and CDR2 YFSETQ. Trimming took 1 base from V and 0 from J, leaving 8 bases between them. As DNA, the CDR3 is TGCGCCAGCAGCTTGACAGGTACTAGCAATCAGCCCCAGCATTTT. Translation gives CASSLTGTSNQPQHF.

The V call is TRBV7-3, the J call TRBJ2-1, with 7 nucleotides matching TRBD2. Trimming took 1 base from V and 8 from J; bases not matched to a gene: 14. Germline V gene sequence: CDR1 SGHTA, CDR2 FQGTGA. The CDR3 extends over 17 amino acids. The DNA for the CDR3 is TGTGCCAGCAGCTTAAGTGGTGGGGGAGGGCCGCTGGATGAGCAGTTCTTC. Encoded protein: CASSLSGGGGPLDEQFF.